This note documents a single T cell receptor beta chain sequence. The target antigen is unknown. This sample is drawn from a study of cytomegalovirus exposure and HLA in healthy donors. At the level of the study: Caucasian-associated ancestry cluster membership applied to about 80% of under 450 genotyped donors.

PCR was performed using 60 Vbeta and 13 Jbeta primers. Data came from immunoSEQ multiplex PCR; TCRdb stores just in-frame clones and leaves some out. The table has approximately 150,000 clones, around 10% seen once; the top ten hold 1.8%. Each donor was healthy, and each was a bone marrow donor. Study-wide points: A later analysis appeared to link common viral pathogens to several of the most significant clusters. No immune exposure information besides CMV serostatus was available.

This receptor was taken from a male donor in good health and CMV-seronegative. The material sequenced was PBMCs.

The CDR3 DNA is TGTGCCAGCAATTCCGGCGGTATCGGCGAGCAGTACTTC. Its protein is CASNSGGIGEQYF. V and J are TRBV6-1 and TRBJ2-7, with no clear D. V lost 7 bases to trimming and J lost 6 bases, with 16 bases between them. Germline-derived CDR1 and CDR2 are MNHNS and SASEGT. The CDR3 extends over 13 amino acids.